Sequencing of this T cell receptor beta chain was carried out in a study of monozygotic twins with inflammatory bowel disease (dated by TCRdb to the late 2010s). Background on the whole study: In total, around 30 monozygotic twin pairs made up the full study: 19 Danish pairs, all IBD-discordant, plus nine German pairs, of which four were IBD-concordant and five were IBD-discordant. Within discordant pairs, disease-associated traits were sought mainly by comparing IBD patients with their genetically identical healthy co-twins. Each individual had, on average, about 151 000 unique TCRalpha sequences and 181 000 unique TCRbeta sequences available for analysis.

The library was built by means of 5' RACE. For each TCR library, 3,000 to 4,000 ng of total RNA was used. cDNA was synthesized with SMARTScribe reverse transcriptase in eight separate reactions per sample. During cDNA synthesis, template switching introduced unique molecular identifiers that contained a 6-nucleotide sample barcode. Amplification of TCRalpha and TCRbeta cDNA involved two nested PCRs of 16 and 9 cycles, and each PCR was followed by bead purification. Before amplification, the cDNA was treated with uracil DNA-glycosylase and purified using the QIAquick PCR purification kit. The second PCR added Illumina TruSeq-compatible adapters along with sample-specific barcodes. Library quality and concentration were assessed using TapeStation and Qubit, and 4.5 to 6.5 ng of each library was pooled. Pooled libraries were sequenced on an Illumina HiSeq2500 single-index Rapid Run with 2 x 100 bp reads and custom sequencing primers. As for the authors' bioinformatics: PCR and sequencing errors were corrected by UMI-based consensus assembly using MiGEC version 1.2.6. MiXCR version 2.1.1 was used to carry out V(D)J alignment, clonotype assembly and CDR3 extraction. Normalisation of gene usage, clonotype sharing and MAIT/NKT TCR abundance was achieved by analysing the top 1000, 10 000 and 20 000 clonotypes per sample. After downsampling to 27 000 UMIs, diversity was calculated as the inverse Simpson index using the vegan R package. Paired Mann-Whitney U tests were applied to discordant twin pairs, and Benjamini-Hochberg correction was used for multiple testing. Based on TCRdb reprocessing of the reads, there is one entry per CDR3 protein sequence, and DNA is missing. TCRdb's processing, not the authors', yielded these V and J calls. The sample table on file contains around 97,000 distinct CDR3 sequences. 1.5% to 2% of the sample goes to the ten largest clones.

In regard to this clonotype: What this receptor recognizes is not known.

From each donor, an approximately 2.4 ml peripheral blood sample was collected into PAXgene tubes and kept at -80 degrees C. Without any T cell sorting, total RNA was extracted from whole blood using the PAXgene blood miRNA kit on an automated QIAcube. Peripheral blood from monozygotic twin pairs concordant or discordant for inflammatory bowel disease was subjected to deep TCRalpha and TCRbeta repertoire profiling with unique molecular barcoding. Smoking habits were recorded for all twin pairs, and each individual was classified as a current, former or never smoker. Results and caveats for the whole study, not just this receptor: Repertoire similarity did not differ between concordant and discordant twins, which could be due to limited statistical power. IBD patients had lower TCRbeta repertoire diversity, measured by the inverse Simpson index, than their healthy co-twins. IBD patients shared fewer clonotypes with other individuals than healthy twins did, most markedly in patients showing signs of disease activity. Different T cell subtypes could not be distinguished in the analysis. No single strong signal or clonotype linked to IBD turned up in the results, so the idea that one exists was not supported. Because patients were on differing immunosuppressive treatments, the repertoires may have picked up extra background noise and inter-individual variability.

Reading from cysteine to phenylalanine, the CDR3 counts 14 amino acids. No DNA is given. From the germline V gene (reference sequence), CDR1 is SGHNT and CDR2 is YYREEE. The source material was blood. The clonotype was recovered from a human donor with ulcerative colitis or Crohn's disease, or a healthy co-twin of an affected twin (not recorded which). The rearranged segments are TRBV5-4 and TRBJ1-1. The CDR3 amino acid sequence is: CASSWGREDTEAFF.